This TCR beta chain derives from a study of cytotoxic CD8 clonotypes in ibrutinib-treated CLL. For the study at large: The patients comprised approximately ten relapsed/refractory and 15 treatment-naive cases, about 18 IGHV unmutated.

TCRdb's copy holds only in-frame clones and misses some; the assay was immunoSEQ multiplex PCR. The sample yields about 39,000 clones, 65% to 70% seen once. CDR3 length: 13 amino acids. V lost 5 bases to trimming and J lost 3 bases; unmatched junction nucleotides: 0. The V gene's germline CDR1 is PRHDT and CDR2 FYEKMQ (reference sequence). This sequence originates from a human donor with chronic lymphocytic leukemia. The source material was PBMCs, sampled at disease progression, from a patient treated with ibrutinib. The chain carries TRBV13 and TRBJ2-7; 11 positions match TRBD2. CDR3 protein: CASSGTSGYEQYF. The CDR3 region has the DNA TGTGCCAGCAGCGGGACTAGCGGCTACGAGCAGTACTTC.